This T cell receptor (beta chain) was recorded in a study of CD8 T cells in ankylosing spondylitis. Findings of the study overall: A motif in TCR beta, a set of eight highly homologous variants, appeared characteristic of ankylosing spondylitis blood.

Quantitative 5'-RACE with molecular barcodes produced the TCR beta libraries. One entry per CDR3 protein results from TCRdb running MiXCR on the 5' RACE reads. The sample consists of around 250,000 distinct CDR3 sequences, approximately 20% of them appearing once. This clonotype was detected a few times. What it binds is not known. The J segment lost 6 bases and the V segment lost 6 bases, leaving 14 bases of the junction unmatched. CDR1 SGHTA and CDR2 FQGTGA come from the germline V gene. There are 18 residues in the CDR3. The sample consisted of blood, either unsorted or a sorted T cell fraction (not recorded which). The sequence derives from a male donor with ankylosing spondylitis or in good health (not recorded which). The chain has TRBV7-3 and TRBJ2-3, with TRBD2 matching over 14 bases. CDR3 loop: CASSYGTSGSPWKDTQYF. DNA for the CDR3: TGTGCCAGCAGTTACGGGACTAGCGGGAGCCCCTGGAAGGATACGCAGTATTTT.